This entry is about one T cell receptor beta chain. Its antigen is still unknown. No base-level quality is on record; no much larger clone is a single base apart. To sequence the TCRbeta CDR3 region, genomic DNA was isolated from the sorted cells. The immunoSEQ Assay was used to sequence the TCRbeta CDR3 regions. Drawn from immuneACCESS, this table holds only the in-frame rearrangements with V and J called that TCRdb kept. Clones are partly lost; checked studies trace under half to an unresolved V gene and leave the rest unexplained. In all, the sample holds 40,000 to 55,000 clones, and over 75% of those were seen once. Roughly 12% of the sample rests with the top ten. The sample is drawn from a study of OX40 agonist ivuxolimab in advanced cancers. Context from the whole study: Ivuxolimab was a fully human IgG2 agonistic monoclonal antibody targeting the costimulatory receptor OX40 (CD134). Intravenous ivuxolimab was administered to patients every 2 weeks at six dose levels: 0.01, 0.1, 0.3, 1.5, 3 and 10 mg/kg. Of the roughly 51 patients in dose escalation, 19 had hepatocellular carcinoma, some 15 had melanoma, 9 had renal cell carcinoma and 9 had head and neck cancer. The dose-escalation cohort was 82.7% male with a mean age of approximately 60 years, ranging from about 23 to 85. Patients were allowed to have had prior anti-PD-1, anti-PD-L1 or anti-CTLA-4 therapy, and 40% of the dose-escalation patients had previously received checkpoint inhibitors. Partial responses occurred in three dose-escalation patients, of whom one had hepatocellular carcinoma and two had cutaneous melanoma. Peripheral TCRbeta sequencing was intended to test whether TCR sequence diversity was altered and clonal T-cell expansion was caused by ivuxolimab. The paper covers the monotherapy dose-escalation part of the phase I ivuxolimab trial, which included N ≈ 50 patients.

The germline V gene yields SGHRS for CDR1 and YFSETQ for CDR2. The CDR3 runs 16 residues from the cysteine to the phenylalanine. Only CDR3 DNA is held: 48 bases, read in frame from base 1. V has 3 bases trimmed and J has 7 bases trimmed; junction bases matching no gene number 12. What the authors observed across the whole study: In the 0.1-3.0 mg/kg groups, partial responders had among the lowest normalized peripheral clonal expansion, particularly in CD8+ T cells. Antigen specificity was not determined for the clonally expanded peripheral T cells. Low levels of normalized T-cell clonal expansion were also shown by some nonresponding patients. At doses of 0.1 to 3.0 mg/kg, clonal expansion of both CD4+ and CD8+ T cells in blood was seen between baseline and week 6. After ivuxolimab, expanded clones were on average more numerous among CD8+ T cells than among CD4+ T cells.

The trial excluded patients who had a history of autoimmune disease or were on systemic immunosuppression. Peripheral blood for TCR sequencing was collected from all dose cohorts at baseline, on cycle 4 day 1, and on cycle 7 day 1. The samples were taken from a phase I, first-in-human, multicenter, open-label dose-escalation trial of ivuxolimab. Adults with locally advanced or metastatic melanoma, renal cell carcinoma, hepatocellular carcinoma or head and neck squamous cell carcinoma were enrolled in the trial. Before TCR sequencing, CD4+ and CD8+ T cells were separately sorted from peripheral blood.

The sample in question was CD4+ or CD8+ T cells sorted from blood, obtained in a trial of the OX40 agonist ivuxolimab. This receptor chain uses TRBV5-1 and TRBJ2-2; TRBD2 aligns with 7 central bases. The clonotype comes from an adult with an advanced solid tumor such as melanoma, head and neck, liver or kidney cancer. The DNA sequence is given as TGCGCCAGCAGCTCTATCGTGGCGGGAGTTGGCGGGGAGCTGTTTTTT. The encoded protein is CASSSIVAGVGGELFF.